A single sample is the source of the 19 T cell receptor beta chains below, sequenced in a study of graft-versus-host responses after intestinal transplantation. Antigens for these TCRs are unknown. Only in-frame clones appear in the TCRdb table, and some are missing; sequencing was by immunoSEQ multiplex PCR. The data show some 90,000 clones, 85% to 95% seen once. Source: unstimulated CD8+ T cells sorted from spleen or lymph node cells, taken before intestinal transplant. Receptor source: a human donor who received an intestinal transplant.

This clone rates as medium-sized (0.01 to 0.1%). CDR3 bases: TGTGCCACTCCCGGACAGGACCACAATGAGCAGTTCTTC. Translating it yields CATPGQDHNEQFF. The chain couples TRBV6-1 to TRBJ2-1, with 7 bases lining up with TRBD1. This CDR3 is built from 13 residues. V was clipped by 10 bases and J by 5 bases; unmatched bases: 8. Germline assignment: CDR1 MNHNS and CDR2 SASEGT.

For this clone: The junction differs from germline at one of its ends, possibly a read error. This rearrangement joins TRBV27 to TRBJ2-1; D is unclear. CDR1 and CDR2 from the germline V gene are MNHEY and SMNVEV (reference sequence). The CDR3 loop spans 13 amino acids. CDR3 residues: CTSSPLGYNEQFF. DNA of the CDR3: TGTACCAGCAGCCCCCTAGGGTACAATGAGCAGTTCTTC.

This chain connects TRBV4-2 to TRBJ2-1; 9 bases fit TRBD2. Germline V gene data show CDR1 as LGHNA and CDR2 as YNFKEQ. The V segment lost 0 bases and the J segment 7 bases; nucleotides outside the gene matches: 10. The CDR3 runs to 17 residues. Here the CDR3 reads CASSQDIAGELGNEQFF. The CDR3 DNA is TGTGCCAGCAGCCAAGATATAGCGGGAGAGTTAGGGAATGAGCAGTTCTTC.

The chain links TRBV5-5 to TRBJ1-4; D may be TRBD1 (6 bases). The CDR3 length is 16 residues. Per germline, CDR1 SGHKS and CDR2 YYEKEE (reference sequence). V was pared by 4 bases and J by 0 bases, with 13 bases between. This CDR3 reads CASSVRQGTTNEKLFF. The CDR3 DNA sequence: TGTGCCAGCAGCGTTAGGCAGGGGACAACTAATGAAAAACTGTTTTTT.

CDR3 amino acids: CASSIPGTGFYEQYF. The CDR3 nucleotides read TGCGCCAGCAGCATCCCCGGGACAGGGTTTTACGAGCAGTACTTC. The gene calls are TRBV4-1 and TRBJ2-7; 9 bases line up with TRBD1. Trimming took 5 bases from V and 4 from J; bases not matched to a gene: 9. Germline V CDR1 and CDR2: MGHRA, YSYEKL. The CDR3 loop spans 15 amino acids.

The V gene is TRBV5-5, the J gene TRBJ2-1, with 11 bases lining up with TRBD1. There are 16 residues in the CDR3. Germline V gives CDR1 SGHKS, CDR2 YYEKEE (reference sequence). V lost 3 bases to trimming and J lost 4 bases; unmatched junction nucleotides: 6. DNA for the CDR3: TGTGCCAGCAGCTCCGGACAGGGGGCTTGGTACAATGAGCAGTTCTTC. Amino acids: CASSSGQGAWYNEQFF.

This chain joins TRBV6-1 and TRBJ2-5; 10 bases match TRBD2. J was trimmed by 1 base and V by 2 bases; bases with no gene match: 10. Germline CDR1 reads MNHNS; CDR2 reads SASEGT. The CDR3 runs to 18 residues. The CDR3 region has the DNA TGTGCCAGCAGTGAACTGGGAGCGGGGGGGGTACGCCAAGAGACCCAGTACTTC. It translates to CASSELGAGGVRQETQYF.

The chain couples TRBV11-2 to TRBJ2-7, with D possibly being TRBD1 (5 bases). This CDR3 has 14 amino acids. V was pared by 3 bases and J by 5 bases, with 14 bases between. Germline assignment: CDR1 SGHAT and CDR2 FQNNGV. CDR3 in DNA: TGTGCCAGCAGCTTTGAACAGGCCCCCCACGAGCAGTACTTC. This sequence encodes CASSFEQAPHEQYF.

The chain uses TRBV27 and TRBJ2-7; either TRBD1 or TRBD2 may fit D (5 bases each). The CDR3 spans 12 residues. Germline lookup yields CDR1 MNHEY and CDR2 SMNVEV (reference sequence). V dropped 10 bases and J dropped 3 bases, with 13 bases sitting between them. The CDR3 coding sequence is TGTGCCACCGGTGGGACCCACTACGAGCAGTACTTC. It codes for CATGGTHYEQYF.

The chain couples TRBV9 to TRBJ2-2, with D unclear. The V gene's germline CDR1 is SGDLS and CDR2 YYNGEE. The CDR3 has 12 amino acids. Trimming shortened V by 0 bases and J by 6 bases, and 3 bases separated the two germline ends. The CDR3 loop reads CASSVVPGELFF. The CDR3 DNA is TGTGCCAGCAGCGTAGTTCCCGGGGAGCTGTTTTTT.

V usage is TRBV13 and J usage is TRBJ2-7; the match to TRBD2 covers 9 bases. The germline V gene has CDR1 PRHDT and CDR2 FYEKMQ (reference sequence). The CDR3 is 18 amino acids. V trimming: 5 bases; J trimming: 4 bases; junction bases outside the gene matches: 18. CDR3: CASSRLFSGREISYEQYF. CDR3 DNA: TGTGCCAGCAGCCGCCTCTTTAGCGGGAGAGAAATTAGTTACGAGCAGTACTTC.

This clone was detected once. The V gene is TRBV5-6, the J gene TRBJ2-1; D possibly matches TRBD1 or TRBD2 (5 bases each). V was shortened by 0 bases and J by 6 bases, with 10 bases between the two germline ends. Looked up from germline, CDR1 is SGHDT and CDR2 is YYEEEE. The CDR3 loop spans 14 amino acids. In nucleotides, the CDR3 is TGTGCCAGCAGCTTGGGGGGGAGTGGCAATGAGCAGTTCTTC. This encodes CASSLGGSGNEQFF.

This clone was counted a few times. The CDR3 here is CASSNTGSGEQYF. The CDR3 DNA reads TGTGCCAGCAGCAATACAGGGTCGGGTGAGCAGTACTTC. V gene TRBV6-6 combines with J gene TRBJ2-7; maybe TRBD1 (6 bases). This CDR3 has 13 residues. Trimming stripped 6 bases from V and 7 bases from J, with 16 bases between. Germline assignment: CDR1 MNHNY and CDR2 SVGAGI (reference sequence).

This chain joins TRBV6-1 and TRBJ2-5; no clear D. V was trimmed by 3 bases and J by 5 bases, leaving 4 bases between them. The CDR3 extends over 11 amino acids. In germline, CDR1 is MNHNS, CDR2 SASEGT. CDR3 sequence reads: CASSDWETQYF. CDR3 DNA sequence: TGTGCCAGCAGTGACTGGGAGACCCAGTACTTC.

This clone was counted only a few times. The chain recombines TRBV13 with TRBJ2-7; 10 nucleotides agree with TRBD1. This CDR3 spans 14 amino acids. Trimming removed 4 bases from V and 3 bases from J; junction bases left unmatched: 3. In germline, CDR1 is PRHDT, CDR2 FYEKMQ (reference sequence). The chain's CDR3 is CASSSGTGDYEQYF. In DNA form, the CDR3 reads TGTGCCAGCAGCTCCGGGACAGGGGACTACGAGCAGTACTTC.

This chain joins TRBV5-5 and TRBJ2-2; D not certain. V lost 5 bases, J lost 7 bases, and 18 bases lay in between. From germline, CDR1 is SGHKS and CDR2 YYEKEE (reference sequence). The CDR3 runs 15 residues. CDR3 protein: CASSSDRFGYGELFF. CDR3 DNA sequence: TGTGCCAGCAGTTCAGATCGATTTGGCTACGGGGAGCTGTTTTTT.

CDR3 bases: TGTGCCAGCAGCGTAGCAGGGCCCGAGGATTCACCCCTCCACTTT. Its protein product is CASSVAGPEDSPLHF. V usage is TRBV9 and J usage is TRBJ1-6; maybe TRBD1 (5 bases). Trimming took off 0 bases at V and 8 bases at J, with 12 bases between the two ends. The germline V gene encodes CDR1 SGDLS and CDR2 YYNGEE. The CDR3 runs to 15 residues.

V gene TRBV14 combines with J gene TRBJ1-1; the match to TRBD1 covers 7 bases. CDR1 SGHDN and CDR2 FVKESK come from the germline V gene. This CDR3 comprises 22 residues. The trim removed 0 bases at V and 1 base at J, leaving 23 bases unmatched. The CDR3 loop is CASSQDPAEPEQGQKANTEAFF. As DNA, the CDR3 is TGTGCCAGCAGCCAAGATCCCGCCGAACCGGAACAGGGGCAAAAGGCGAACACTGAAGCTTTCTTT.

This chain joins TRBV30 and TRBJ2-7; D gene unclear. This CDR3 is built from 11 residues. The germline gives CDR1 GTSNPN, CDR2 SVGIG (reference sequence). V lost 1 base, J lost 9 bases, and 10 bases lay in between. Here the CDR3 DNA reads TGTGCCTGGAGTGCCGCCGGTGGGCAGTACTTC. It translates to CAWSAAGGQYF.